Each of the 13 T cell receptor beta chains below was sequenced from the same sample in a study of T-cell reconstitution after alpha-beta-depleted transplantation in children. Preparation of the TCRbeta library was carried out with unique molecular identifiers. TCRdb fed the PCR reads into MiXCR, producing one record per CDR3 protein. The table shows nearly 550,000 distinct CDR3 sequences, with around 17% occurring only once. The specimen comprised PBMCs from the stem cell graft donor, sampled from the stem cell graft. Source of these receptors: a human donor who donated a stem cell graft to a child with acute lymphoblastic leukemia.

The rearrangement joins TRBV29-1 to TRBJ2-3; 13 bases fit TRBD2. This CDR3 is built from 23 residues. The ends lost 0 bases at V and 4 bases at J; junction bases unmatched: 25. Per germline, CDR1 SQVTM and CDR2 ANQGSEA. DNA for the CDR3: TGCAGCGTTGAAGATCCACAGGGGACCTCCCCCGGGACTAGCGGGACGGTGCCAGATACGCAGTATTTT. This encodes CSVEDPQGTSPGTSGTVPDTQYF.

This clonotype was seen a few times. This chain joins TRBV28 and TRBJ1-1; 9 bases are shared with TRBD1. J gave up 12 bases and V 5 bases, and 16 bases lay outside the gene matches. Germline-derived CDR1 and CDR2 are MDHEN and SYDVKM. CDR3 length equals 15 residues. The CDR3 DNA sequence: TGTGCCAGCAGTCCCCCGCCTGACAGGGGGGCCGCGACTTTCTTT. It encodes CASSPPPDRGAATFF.

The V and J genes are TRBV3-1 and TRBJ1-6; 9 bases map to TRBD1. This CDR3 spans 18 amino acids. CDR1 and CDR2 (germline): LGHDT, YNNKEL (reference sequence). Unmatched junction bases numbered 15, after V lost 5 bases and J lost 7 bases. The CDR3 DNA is TGTGCCAGCAGCGCATTCCCCCGGGACAGGGTTGAAAATTCACCCCTCCACTTT. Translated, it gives CASSAFPRDRVENSPLHF.

DNA for the CDR3: TGCGCCAGCAGCCGGACTAGCGGGAGCGGTGCCGGGGAGCTGTTTTTT. The encoded protein is CASSRTSGSGAGELFF. This chain connects TRBV5-1 to TRBJ2-2; 13 bases agree with TRBD2. The CDR3 consists of 16 residues. In germline, CDR1 is SGHRS, CDR2 YFSETQ. Germline trimming cut 4 bases from V and 6 bases from J; bases unmatched to any gene: 6.

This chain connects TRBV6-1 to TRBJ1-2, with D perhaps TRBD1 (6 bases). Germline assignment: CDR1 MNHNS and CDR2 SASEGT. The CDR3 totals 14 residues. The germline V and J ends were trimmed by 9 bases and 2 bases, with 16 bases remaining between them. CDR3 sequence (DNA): TGTGCCAGTGGGGTACAGGGCCCGAACTATGGCTACACCTTC. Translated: CASGVQGPNYGYTF.

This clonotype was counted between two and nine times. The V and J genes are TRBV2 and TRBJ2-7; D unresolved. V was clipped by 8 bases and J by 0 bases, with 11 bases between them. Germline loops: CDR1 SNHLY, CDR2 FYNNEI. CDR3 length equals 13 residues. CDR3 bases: TGTGCCAGCTGTGTACTATCCTCCTACGAGCAGTACTTC. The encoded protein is CASCVLSSYEQYF.

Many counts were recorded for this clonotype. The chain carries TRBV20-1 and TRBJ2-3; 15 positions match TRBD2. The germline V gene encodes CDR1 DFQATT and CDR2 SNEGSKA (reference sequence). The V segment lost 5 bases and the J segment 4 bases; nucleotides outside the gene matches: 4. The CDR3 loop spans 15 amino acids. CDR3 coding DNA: TGCAGTGCTCCTGGACTAGCGGGAGGGCCAGATACGCAGTATTTT. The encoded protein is CSAPGLAGGPDTQYF.

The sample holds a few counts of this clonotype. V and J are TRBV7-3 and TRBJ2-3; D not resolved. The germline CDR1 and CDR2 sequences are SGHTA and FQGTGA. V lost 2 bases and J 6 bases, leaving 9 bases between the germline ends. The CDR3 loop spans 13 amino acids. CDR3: CASSLDLADTQYF. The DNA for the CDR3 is TGTGCCAGCAGCTTAGATCTCGCGGATACGCAGTATTTT.

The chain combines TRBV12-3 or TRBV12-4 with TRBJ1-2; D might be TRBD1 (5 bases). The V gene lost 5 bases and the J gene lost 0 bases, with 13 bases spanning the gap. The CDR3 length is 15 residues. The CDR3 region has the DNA TGTGCCAGCAGTCGTCCGGGGACCTCTAACTATGGCTACACCTTC. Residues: CASSRPGTSNYGYTF.

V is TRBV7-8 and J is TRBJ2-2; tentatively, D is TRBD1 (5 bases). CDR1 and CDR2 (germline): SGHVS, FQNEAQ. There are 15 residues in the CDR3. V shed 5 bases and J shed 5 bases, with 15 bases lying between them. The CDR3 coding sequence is TGTGCCAGCAGCCCCAGAGGCCAGGGAACCGGGGAGCTGTTTTTT. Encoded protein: CASSPRGQGTGELFF.

CDR3 region: CASSLSKAGESPNEQFF. The DNA of the CDR3 is TGCGCCAGCAGCCTCTCTAAAGCGGGAGAATCGCCCAATGAGCAGTTCTTC. This sequence joins TRBV5-1 and TRBJ2-1; 8 bases line up with TRBD2. The J segment lost 6 bases and the V segment lost 4 bases, leaving 15 bases of the junction unmatched. The CDR3 totals 17 residues. The germline CDR1 and CDR2 sequences are SGHRS and YFSETQ.

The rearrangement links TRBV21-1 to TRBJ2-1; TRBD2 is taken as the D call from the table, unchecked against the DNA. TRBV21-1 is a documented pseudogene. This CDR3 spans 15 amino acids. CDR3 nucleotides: TGTGCCAGCAGCAAAATTGAGGGAACCTACAATGAGCAGTTCTTC. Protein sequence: CASSKIEGTYNEQFF.

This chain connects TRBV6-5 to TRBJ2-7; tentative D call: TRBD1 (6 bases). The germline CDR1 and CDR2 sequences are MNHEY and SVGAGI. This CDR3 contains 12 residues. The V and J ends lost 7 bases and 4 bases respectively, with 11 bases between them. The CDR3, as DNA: TGTGCCAGCAATTCAAGGGGGTACGAGCAGTACTTC. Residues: CASNSRGYEQYF.